This T cell receptor beta chain was sequenced for a study of T-cell memory formation after mild COVID-19. Study-wide findings and caveats: Contracting clones from day 15 to 85 showed balanced CD4/CD8; later expanders favored CD4+.

TCRdb used MiXCR to reprocess the 5' RACE reads, holding one entry per CDR3 protein. The sample consists of under 300,000 distinct CDR3 sequences, over 15% of them appearing once. CDR1 is MNHNS, CDR2 SASEGT, per germline. V lost 6 bases and J 6 bases, leaving 14 bases between the germline ends. The CDR3 loop spans 14 amino acids. On this clonotype: The antigen remains unidentified.

This clonotype was sampled from a man aged 18 to 29 who had mild COVID-19 (a few samples of this study predate the infection). Cell type and time point are not known. The chain links TRBV6-1 to TRBJ1-4; no clear D. The sample comprised PBMCs or a T cell subset sorted from them (not recorded which). The CDR3 region is CASRSTGGDEKLFF. In DNA form, the CDR3 reads TGTGCCAGCAGATCGACGGGTGGGGATGAAAAACTGTTTTTT.